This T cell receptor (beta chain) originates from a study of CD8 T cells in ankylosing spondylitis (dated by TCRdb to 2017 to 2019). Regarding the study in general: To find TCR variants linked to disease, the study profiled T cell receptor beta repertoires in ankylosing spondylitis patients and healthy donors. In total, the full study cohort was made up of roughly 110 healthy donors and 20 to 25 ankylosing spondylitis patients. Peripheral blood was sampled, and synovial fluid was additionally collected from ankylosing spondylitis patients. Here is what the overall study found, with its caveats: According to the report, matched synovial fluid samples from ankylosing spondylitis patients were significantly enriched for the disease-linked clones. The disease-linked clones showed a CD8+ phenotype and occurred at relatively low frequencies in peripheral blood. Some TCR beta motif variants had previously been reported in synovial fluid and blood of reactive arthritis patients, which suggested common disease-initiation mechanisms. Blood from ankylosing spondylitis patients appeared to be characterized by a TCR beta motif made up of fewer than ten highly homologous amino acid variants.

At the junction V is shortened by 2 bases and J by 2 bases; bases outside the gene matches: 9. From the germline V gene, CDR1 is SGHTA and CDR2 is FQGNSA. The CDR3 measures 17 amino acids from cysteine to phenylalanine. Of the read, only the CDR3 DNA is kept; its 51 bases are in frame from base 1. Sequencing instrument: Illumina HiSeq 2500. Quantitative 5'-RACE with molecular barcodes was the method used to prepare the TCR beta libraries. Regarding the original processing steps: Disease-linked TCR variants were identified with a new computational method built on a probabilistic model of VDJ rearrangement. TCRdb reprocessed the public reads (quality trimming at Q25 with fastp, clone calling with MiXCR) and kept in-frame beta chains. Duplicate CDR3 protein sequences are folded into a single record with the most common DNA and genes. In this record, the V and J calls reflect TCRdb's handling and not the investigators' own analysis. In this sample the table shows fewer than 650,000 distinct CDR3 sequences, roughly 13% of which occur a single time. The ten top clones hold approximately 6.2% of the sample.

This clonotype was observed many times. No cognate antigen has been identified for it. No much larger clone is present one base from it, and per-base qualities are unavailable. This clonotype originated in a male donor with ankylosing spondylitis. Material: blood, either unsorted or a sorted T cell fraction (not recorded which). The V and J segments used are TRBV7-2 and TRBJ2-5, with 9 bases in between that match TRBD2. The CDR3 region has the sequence CASSLQGGRGNQETQYF. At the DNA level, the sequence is TGTGCCAGCAGCTTACAGGGCGGGAGGGGGAATCAAGAGACCCAGTACTTC. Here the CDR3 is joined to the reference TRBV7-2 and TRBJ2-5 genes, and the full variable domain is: GAGVSQSPSNKVTEKGKDVELRCDPISGHTALYWYRQSLGQGLEFLIYFQGNSAPDKSGLPSDRFSAERTGGSVSTLTIQRTQQEDSAVYLCASSLQGGRGNQETQYFGPGTRLLVL.